Included here is one TCR beta chain sequence, with context. Antigen specificity is unknown. These data are taken from a study of T cells in Graves' hyperthyroidism and ophthalmopathy. Uncontrolled infection, other autoimmune disease, pregnancy and lactation each barred patients from inclusion. The PBMCs were sourced from fresh peripheral blood (more than 9 ml). The CDR3 is 14 amino acids. In germline, CDR1 is SGHTA, CDR2 FQGNSA. Trimming removed 2 bases from V and 1 base from J, with 9 bases in between. Template material for amplifying TCR beta CDR3 regions consisted of RNA transcripts. HTBI primers were the set used in a first-round RT-PCR of the TCR CDR3. TCRdb re-called the multiplex PCR reads through MiXCR, storing one row per CDR3 protein. The sample carries approximately 710,000 distinct CDR3 sequences, approximately 15% recorded once. General study points: Expanded thyroid clonotypes (above 0.001) were mostly also found in blood.

V and J are TRBV7-2 and TRBJ2-7; D call uncertain. The specimen was blood. This TCR came from a man between 45 and 60 years old with Graves' hyperthyroidism. The CDR3 loop is CASSLKPGSYEQYF. In DNA, the CDR3 is TGTGCCAGCAGCTTAAAACCCGGGTCCTACGAGCAGTACTTC.